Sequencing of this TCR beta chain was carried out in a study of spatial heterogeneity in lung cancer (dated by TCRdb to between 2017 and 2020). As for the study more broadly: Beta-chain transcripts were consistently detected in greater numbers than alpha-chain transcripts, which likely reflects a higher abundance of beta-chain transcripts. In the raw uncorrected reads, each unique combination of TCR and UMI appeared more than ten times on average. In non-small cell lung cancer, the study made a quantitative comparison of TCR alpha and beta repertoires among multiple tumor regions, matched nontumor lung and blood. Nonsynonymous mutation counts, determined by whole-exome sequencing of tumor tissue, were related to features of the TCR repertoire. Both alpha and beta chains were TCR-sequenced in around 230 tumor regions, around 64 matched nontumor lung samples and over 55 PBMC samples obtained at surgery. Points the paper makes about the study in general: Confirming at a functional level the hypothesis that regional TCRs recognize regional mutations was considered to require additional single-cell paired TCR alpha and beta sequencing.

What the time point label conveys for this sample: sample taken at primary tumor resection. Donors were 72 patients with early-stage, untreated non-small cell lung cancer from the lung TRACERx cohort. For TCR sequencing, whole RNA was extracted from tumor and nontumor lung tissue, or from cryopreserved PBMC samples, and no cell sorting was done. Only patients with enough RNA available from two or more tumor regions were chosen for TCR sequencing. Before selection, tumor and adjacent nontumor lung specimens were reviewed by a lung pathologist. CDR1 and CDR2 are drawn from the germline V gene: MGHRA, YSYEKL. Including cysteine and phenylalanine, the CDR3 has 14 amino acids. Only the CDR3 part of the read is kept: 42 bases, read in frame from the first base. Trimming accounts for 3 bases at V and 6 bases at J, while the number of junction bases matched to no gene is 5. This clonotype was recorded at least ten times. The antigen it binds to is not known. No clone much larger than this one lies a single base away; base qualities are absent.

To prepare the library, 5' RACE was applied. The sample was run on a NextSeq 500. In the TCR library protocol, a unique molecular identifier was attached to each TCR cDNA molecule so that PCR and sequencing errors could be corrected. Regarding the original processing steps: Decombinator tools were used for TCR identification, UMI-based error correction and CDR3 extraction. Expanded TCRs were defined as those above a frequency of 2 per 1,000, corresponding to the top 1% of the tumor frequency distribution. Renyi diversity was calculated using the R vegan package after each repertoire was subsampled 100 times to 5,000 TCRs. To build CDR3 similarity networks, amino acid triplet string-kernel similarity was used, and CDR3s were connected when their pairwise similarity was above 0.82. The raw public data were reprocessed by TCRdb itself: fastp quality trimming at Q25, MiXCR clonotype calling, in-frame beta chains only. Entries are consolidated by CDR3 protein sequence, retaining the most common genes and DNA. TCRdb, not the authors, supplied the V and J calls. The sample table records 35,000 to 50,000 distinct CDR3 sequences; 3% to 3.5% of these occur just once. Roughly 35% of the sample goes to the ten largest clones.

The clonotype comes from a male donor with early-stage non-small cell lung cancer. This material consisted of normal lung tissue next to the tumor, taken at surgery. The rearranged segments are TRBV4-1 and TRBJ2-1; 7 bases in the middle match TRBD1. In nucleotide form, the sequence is TGCGCCAGCAGCCAGACAGGGTCGGTCAATGAGCAGTTCTTC. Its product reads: CASSQTGSVNEQFF.